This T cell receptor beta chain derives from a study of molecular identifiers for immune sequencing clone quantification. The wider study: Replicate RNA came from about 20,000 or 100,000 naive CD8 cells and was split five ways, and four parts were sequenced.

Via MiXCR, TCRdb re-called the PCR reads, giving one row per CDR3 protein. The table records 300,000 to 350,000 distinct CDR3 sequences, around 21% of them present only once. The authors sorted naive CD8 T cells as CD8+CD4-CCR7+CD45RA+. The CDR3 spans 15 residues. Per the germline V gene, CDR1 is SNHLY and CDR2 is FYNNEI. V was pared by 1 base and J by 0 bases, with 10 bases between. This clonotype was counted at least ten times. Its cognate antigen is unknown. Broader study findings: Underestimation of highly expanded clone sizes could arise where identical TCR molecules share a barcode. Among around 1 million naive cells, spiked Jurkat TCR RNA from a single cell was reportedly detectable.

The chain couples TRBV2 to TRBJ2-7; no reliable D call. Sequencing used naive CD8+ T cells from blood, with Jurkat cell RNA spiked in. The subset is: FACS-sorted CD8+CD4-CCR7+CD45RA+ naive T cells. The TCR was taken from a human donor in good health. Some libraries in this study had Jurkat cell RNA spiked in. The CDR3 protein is CASSEEEGNSYEQYF. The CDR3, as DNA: TGTGCCAGCAGTGAAGAGGAAGGAAACTCCTACGAGCAGTACTTC.